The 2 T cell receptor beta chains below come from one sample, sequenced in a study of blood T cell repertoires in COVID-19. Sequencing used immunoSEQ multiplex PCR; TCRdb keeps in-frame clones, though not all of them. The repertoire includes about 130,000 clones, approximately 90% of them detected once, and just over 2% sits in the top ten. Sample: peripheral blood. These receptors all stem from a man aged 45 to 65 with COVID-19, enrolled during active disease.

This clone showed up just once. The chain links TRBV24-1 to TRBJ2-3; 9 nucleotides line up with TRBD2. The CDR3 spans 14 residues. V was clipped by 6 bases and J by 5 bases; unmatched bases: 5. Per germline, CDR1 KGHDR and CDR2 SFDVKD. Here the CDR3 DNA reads TGTGCCACCAGTCGCGGGAGGGCCGGAGATACGCAGTATTTT. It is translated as CATSRGRAGDTQYF.

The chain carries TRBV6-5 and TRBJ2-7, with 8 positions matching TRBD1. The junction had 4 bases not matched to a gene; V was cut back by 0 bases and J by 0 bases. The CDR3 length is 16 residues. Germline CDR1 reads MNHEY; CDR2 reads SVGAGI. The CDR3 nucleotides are TGTGCCAGCAGTTACTCGTTCACAGGGGGCTCCTACGAGCAGTACTTC. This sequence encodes CASSYSFTGGSYEQYF.